This T cell receptor beta chain was sequenced for a study of blood T cell repertoires in COVID-19 (TCRdb year 2020). The study in broad terms: Samples covering the acute and convalescent phases of COVID-19 were provided by collaborators in the United States, Italy and Spain. The material from the prospective study consisted of cDNA or gDNA derived from T cells, B-cell-depleted T cells, or PBMCs. Deeply sampled blood TCRbeta repertoires from subjects exposed to, actively infected with, or recovered from COVID-19 were included in the dataset. The repertoires were released in a freely available public database meant as a resource for research on the immune response to SARS-CoV-2. The samples were drawn from two sources: the first 160 participants of the ongoing ImmuneRACE study, and 950 to 1,500 subjects contributed by 6 global collaborators. The sample metadata nearly always contained a de-identified subject ID, COVID-19 status, age in years and sex. Where HLA class I and class II types were available, the types were taken from metadata supplied by the sample provider, not from assay-based typing. Broader findings and caveats from the paper: Clinical and demographic metadata were provided uncurated, with the amount varying by source and participant.

Collaborating institutions collected whole blood in K2EDTA tubes following their own protocols. For TCRbeta analysis, collaborators shipped samples as frozen whole blood, isolated PBMCs, or DNA extracted from either of those sample types. The immunoSEQ Assay, a bias-controlled multiplex PCR, was used to amplify TCRbeta CDR3 regions from genomic DNA. The paper's data handling went like this. The number of nucleated cells in each sample was estimated by amplification of reference gene primers within the assay. To quantify the absolute abundance of each unique TCRbeta CDR3 rearrangement, sequence reads were collapsed and filtered. For each sample, productive Simpson clonality was calculated by taking the square root of Simpson's diversity index across productive rearrangements. In TCRdb, the immuneACCESS table is reduced to in-frame sequences with V and J assigned. These tables do not hold every clone; where another copy was compared, an unresolved V gene accounts for under half, and the others remain unexplained. The V and J calls and clone size were taken over from that table, and D and trimming were inferred from the DNA. The sample data list tens of thousands of clones, and roughly 89% of these were observed just once. 2% to 3% of the sample is in the top ten clones.

Turning to this clone: Its cognate antigen has yet to be identified. It has no much larger one-base neighbor in the sample; base qualities were not kept.

CDR1 and CDR2 (MGHRA, YSYEKL) derive from the germline V gene. There are 14 amino acids in the CDR3, from cysteine to phenylalanine inclusive. The only DNA kept is the CDR3, 42 bases in frame from the first base. The trim is 1 base for V and 0 bases for J, with a gap of 6 bases between the germline ends. The sequencing sample was made of peripheral blood. This receptor was taken from a man in his fifties or sixties with acute or convalescent COVID-19. The receptor chain draws on TRBV4-1 and TRBJ1-1; the D gene is not confidently resolved. Read as DNA, the sequence is TGCGCCAGCAGCCAAGTCGCGATGAACACTGAAGCTTTCTTT. Its amino acids are CASSQVAMNTEAFF.